Below, 21 T cell receptor beta chains from the same sample are listed, as sequenced in a study of control samples from healthy donors and cancer patients. Measured with immunoSEQ multiplex PCR; TCRdb has only the in-frame clones, and not every one. The sample records about 38,000 clones, around four fifths being singletons. Specimen: PBMCs. The receptors here all came from a woman in her fifties or sixties with lung cancer.

This clone occurred a few times. The rearrangement links TRBV4-2 to TRBJ2-2, with TRBD2 matching over 7 bases. Looked up from germline, CDR1 is LGHNA and CDR2 is YNFKEQ. The CDR3 sequence is 15 residues long. Germline trimming cut 0 bases from V and 7 bases from J; bases unmatched to any gene: 5. CDR3 region: CASSQEGGTGGELFF. The CDR3 DNA is TGTGCCAGCAGCCAAGAGGGAGGGACGGGCGGGGAGCTGTTTTTT.

The chain has TRBV6-5 and TRBJ1-4; no clear D gene. Germline values: CDR1 MNHEY, CDR2 SVGAGI. The CDR3 is 13 residues long. Trimming cost V 6 bases and J 7 bases, with 12 bases left between them. CDR3 DNA: TGTGCCAGCAGGACCACGGTTACTGAAAAACTGTTTTTT. Translated: CASRTTVTEKLFF.

By frequency in the sample, this clone is medium-sized. The CDR3 nucleotides are TGTGCCAGCTCACCACCCCAATCGTCCGAGCAGTACTTC. This sequence encodes CASSPPQSSEQYF. The gene calls are TRBV18 and TRBJ2-7; D not resolved. Trimming stripped 0 bases from V and 6 bases from J, with 9 bases between. The CDR3 runs to 13 residues. Germline CDR1 KGHSH, CDR2 LQKENI.

This clone was seen a few times. V usage is TRBV6-1 and J usage is TRBJ1-1; 7 nucleotides match TRBD1. This CDR3 comprises 15 residues. With 3 bases clipped from V and 6 bases from J, the junction kept 10 bases outside the gene matches. Germline V CDR1 and CDR2: MNHNS, SASEGT. CDR3 nucleotide sequence: TGTGCCAGCAGTGAGGGGACAGTGGGAGTCGCTGAAGCTTTCTTT. Protein: CASSEGTVGVAEAFF.

The chain couples TRBV5-6 to TRBJ2-7; the D gene could be TRBD1 or TRBD2 (5 bases each). Germline values: CDR1 SGHDT, CDR2 YYEEEE. Deletions cut 4 bases from V and 6 bases from J, with 17 bases between. This CDR3 is built from 14 residues. The CDR3 loop is CASSLGVPGREQYF. As DNA, the CDR3 is TGTGCCAGCAGCCTGGGGGTACCGGGGCGCGAGCAGTACTTC. Together with reference TRBV5-6 and TRBJ2-7, the CDR3 gives the full variable domain: DAGVTQSPTHLIKTRGQQVTLRCSPKSGHDTVSWYQQALGQGPQFIFQYYEEEERQRGNFPDRFSGHQFPNYSSELNVNALLLGDSALYLCASSLGVPGREQYFGPGTRLTVT.

This rearrangement joins TRBV7-8 to TRBJ1-5; D is unclear. From germline, CDR1 is SGHVS and CDR2 FQNEAQ. V was cut by 2 bases and J by 5 bases, with 13 bases left in between. This CDR3 region has 15 residues. The CDR3 coding sequence is TGTGCCAGCAGCTTAAGGGAGAATCGGCATCAGCCCCAGCATTTT. Protein product: CASSLRENRHQPQHF.

The rearrangement links TRBV3-1 (or the pseudogene TRBV3-2) to TRBJ2-7; 8 bases match TRBD2. CDR1 and CDR2 (germline): LGHDT, YNNKEL (reference sequence). This CDR3 contains 15 residues. V gave up 1 base and J gave up 2 bases; unmatched junction bases: 4. The CDR3 loop reads CASSQVTSAAYEQYF. The DNA of the CDR3 is TGTGCCAGCAGCCAAGTGACTAGCGCGGCCTACGAGCAGTACTTC.

The chain combines TRBV5-1 with TRBJ1-2; no definite D call. CDR1 and CDR2 from the germline V gene are SGHRS and YFSETQ. Trimming cost V 3 bases and J 2 bases, with 5 bases left between them. CDR3 length: 12 amino acids. This chain's CDR3 is CASSSTNYGYTF. The CDR3 bases are TGCGCCAGCAGCTCGACAAACTATGGCTACACCTTC.

The rearrangement uses TRBV5-1 and TRBJ2-7; 7 positions agree with TRBD1. CDR1 and CDR2 (germline): SGHRS, YFSETQ. The CDR3 totals 17 residues. V shed 2 bases and J 3 bases; nucleotides not matched to a gene: 14. This CDR3 reads CASSFERTGAMSYEQYF. The DNA of the CDR3 is TGCGCCAGCAGCTTCGAGCGAACAGGGGCTATGAGCTACGAGCAGTACTTC.

The chain is built from TRBV7-2 and TRBJ2-3, with 7 positions matching TRBD2. Germline CDR1 reads SGHTA; CDR2 reads FQGNSA. The CDR3 contains 14 residues. After removal of 5 bases from V and 4 bases from J, the junction contained 6 bases not matched to a gene. The DNA of the CDR3 is TGTGCCAGCAGCGAAACTAGCGCGTCAGATACGCAGTATTTT. Translation gives CASSETSASDTQYF. Together with reference TRBV7-2 and TRBJ2-3, the CDR3 gives the full variable domain: GAGVSQSPSNKVTEKGKDVELRCDPISGHTALYWYRQSLGQGLEFLIYFQGNSAPDKSGLPSDRFSAERTGGSVSTLTIQRTQQEDSAVYLCASSETSASDTQYFGPGTRLTVL.

DNA of the CDR3: TGTGCCAGCTCACCGGCGACAGGGGTCTCCTACGAGCAGTACTTC. It translates to CASSPATGVSYEQYF. The gene calls are TRBV18 and TRBJ2-7, with 8 bases identical to TRBD1. Germline CDR1 and CDR2: KGHSH and LQKENI. After removal of 3 bases from V and 0 bases from J, the junction contained 4 bases not matched to a gene. This CDR3 spans 15 amino acids.

This clone has more than one count but fewer than ten. This rearrangement joins TRBV9 to TRBJ2-7, with D maybe TRBD2 (6 bases). Trimming removed 3 bases from V and 2 bases from J, with 18 bases in between. CDR1 SGDLS and CDR2 YYNGEE come from the germline V gene. The CDR3 is 16 amino acids. The CDR3 here is CASSGGDPRVAYEQYF. The CDR3 nucleotides read TGTGCCAGCAGCGGGGGGGACCCTCGGGTTGCCTACGAGCAGTACTTC.

This CDR3 reads CASGGQRFTGNTIYF. The DNA for the CDR3 is TGTGCCAGCGGGGGACAGCGTTTTACTGGAAACACCATATATTTT. The chain links TRBV2 to TRBJ1-3; 7 bases are shared with TRBD1. This CDR3 is 15 amino acids long. Per the germline V gene, CDR1 is SNHLY and CDR2 is FYNNEI. The V gene end was trimmed by 8 bases and the J gene end by 2 bases; junction bases not matched to a gene: 9.

This clone occurred a few times. The chain is built from TRBV7-8 and TRBJ1-3; TRBD1 matches at 9 bases. Germline V gene lookup returns CDR1 SGHVS and CDR2 FQNEAQ. CDR3 size: 16 residues. Unmatched junction bases numbered 9, after V lost 8 bases and J lost 1 base. CDR3: CASGDRESSSGNTIYF. CDR3 nucleotide sequence: TGTGCCAGCGGGGACAGGGAGTCTTCATCTGGAAACACCATATATTTT.

This chain uses TRBV11-2 with TRBJ2-1; D gene uncertain. CDR1 and CDR2 (germline): SGHAT, FQNNGV. The CDR3 has 13 residues. The V and J ends lost 1 base and 6 bases respectively, with 7 bases between them. The CDR3 DNA sequence: TGTGCCAGCAGCTTAGGGTCATCCAATGAGCAGTTCTTC. It codes for CASSLGSSNEQFF.

The J gene is TRBJ1-4, the V gene TRBV30; TRBD1 matches 7 bases. After removal of 5 bases from V and 8 bases from J, the junction contained 17 bases not matched to a gene. Germline assignment: CDR1 GTSNPN and CDR2 SVGIG (reference sequence). This CDR3 spans 16 amino acids. The CDR3, as DNA: TGTGCCTGGGGCTTAGGGACAGCCGCGGAATTCGAAAAACTGTTTTTT. Translated: CAWGLGTAAEFEKLFF.

This chain joins TRBV4-2 and TRBJ2-1; D unclear. With 1 base removed from V and 6 bases from J, the gap between germline ends came to 13 bases. CDR1 and CDR2 from the germline V gene are LGHNA and YNFKEQ. The length of the CDR3 is 15 residues. This CDR3 reads CASSQVARSFNEQFF. The CDR3 nucleotides read TGTGCCAGCAGCCAAGTAGCCAGGAGTTTCAATGAGCAGTTCTTC.

The chain combines TRBV6-5 with TRBJ2-4; either TRBD1 or TRBD2 may supply D (5 bases each). The germline gives CDR1 MNHEY, CDR2 SVGAGI. V gave up 0 bases and J gave up 9 bases, with 12 bases separating them. The CDR3 has 14 residues. The CDR3 here is CASSYSGVFGIQYF. The CDR3 region has the DNA TGTGCCAGCAGTTACTCGGGGGTATTCGGCATTCAGTACTTC.

This clone was picked up one time. The gene calls are TRBV10-3 and TRBJ2-5, with TRBD2 identical over 7 bases. After removal of 6 bases from V and 2 bases from J, the junction contained 12 bases not matched to a gene. CDR1 is ENHRY, CDR2 SYGVKD, per germline. This CDR3 has 16 amino acids. The CDR3 region is CAIRGSGAGAQETQYF. CDR3 sequence (DNA): TGTGCCATCAGGGGCAGCGGGGCTGGGGCTCAAGAGACCCAGTACTTC.

The chain combines TRBV25-1 with TRBJ2-5; no clear D. V was pared by 3 bases and J by 0 bases, with 14 bases between. The length of the CDR3 is 16 residues. The germline gives CDR1 MGHDK, CDR2 SYGVNS. The CDR3 DNA reads TGTGCCAGCAGTGAGAGCGCCGTGGGGTACCAAGAGACCCAGTACTTC. This gives the protein CASSESAVGYQETQYF.

This rearrangement joins TRBV11-3 to TRBJ2-1; D is unclear. CDR1 and CDR2 from the germline V gene are SGHNT and YENEEA. V lost 4 bases and J 6 bases, leaving 7 bases between the germline ends. The CDR3 spans 12 residues. The CDR3 is CASSSRGNEQFF. CDR3 sequence (DNA): TGTGCCAGCAGCTCCAGAGGCAATGAGCAGTTCTTC. The variable domain in full, with the rest retrieved from reference TRBV11-3 and TRBJ2-1, is EAGVVQSPRYKIIEKKQPVAFWCNPISGHNTLYWYLQNLGQGPELLIRYENEEAVDDSQLPKDRFSAERLKGVDSTLKIQPAELGDSAVYLCASSSRGNEQFFGPGTRLTVL.